The 14 T cell receptor beta chains below come from one sample, sequenced in a study of shared clonotypes between healthy human individuals. Sequenced by immunoSEQ multiplex PCR; TCRdb stores in-frame clones only, minus some. The table shows a few million clones, with just over 90% occurring only once. Naive CD8 cells were CD45RO-negative, positively selected for CCR7, excluding terminally differentiated effector memory CD45RA+ cells. The sample comprised naive CD8+ T cells from PBMCs. These receptors were obtained from a man younger than 35 in good health. Some clones in this sample may be carry-over from other donors' samples.

The genes are TRBV4-3 and TRBJ1-1; no definite D call. Trimming took 0 bases from V and 3 from J, leaving 14 bases between them. The germline V gene encodes CDR1 LGHNA and CDR2 YSLEER. This CDR3 is 16 amino acids long. The CDR3 coding sequence is TGCGCCAGCAGCCAAGAGCTTTTAGGGAGGGACACTGAAGCTTTCTTT. Protein: CASSQELLGRDTEAFF.

The rearrangement joins TRBV27 to TRBJ1-4; D gene ambiguous. This CDR3 spans 16 amino acids. Germline CDR1 reads MNHEY; CDR2 reads SMNVEV (reference sequence). Deletions cut 2 bases from V and 0 bases from J, with 10 bases between. In nucleotides, the CDR3 is TGTGCCAGCAGTTTAAGCAGGCTTGCAACTAATGAAAAACTGTTTTTT. Its protein is CASSLSRLATNEKLFF. The whole variable domain, filled in from reference TRBV27 and TRBJ1-4, reads EAQVTQNPRYLITVTGKKLTVTCSQNMNHEYMSWYRQDPGLGLRQIYYSMNVEVTDKGDVPEGYKVSRKEKRNFPLILESPSPNQTSLYFCASSLSRLATNEKLFFGSGTQLSVL.

The V call is TRBV2, the J call TRBJ2-4, with a tentative D call TRBD2 (6 bases). The V end was cut by 7 bases, the J end by 0 bases, with 16 bases between. The CDR3 length is 16 residues. Germline assignment: CDR1 SNHLY and CDR2 FYNNEI. The CDR3 loop reads CASMGGEVLAKNIQYF. For the CDR3, the DNA is TGTGCCAGCATGGGGGGAGAGGTACTAGCCAAAAACATTCAGTACTTC.

The V and J genes are TRBV2 and TRBJ1-5; perhaps TRBD1 as D (5 bases). Germline values: CDR1 SNHLY, CDR2 FYNNEI. The V and J ends lost 2 bases and 4 bases respectively, with 12 bases between them. The CDR3 contains 15 residues. CDR3 protein: CASSEWRTSNQPQHF. Here the CDR3 DNA reads TGTGCCAGCAGTGAATGGCGGACATCTAATCAGCCCCAGCATTTT.

V and J are TRBV10-3 and TRBJ2-7, with 9 bases lining up with TRBD1. This CDR3 region has 17 residues. CDR1 is ENHRY and CDR2 is SYGVKD in the germline V gene. The V gene end was trimmed by 2 bases and the J gene end by 4 bases; junction bases not matched to a gene: 12. The CDR3 DNA follows: TGTGCCATCAGTGAGAAGCAGTGGACAGGGGAGTATTACGAGCAGTACTTC. This gives the protein CAISEKQWTGEYYEQYF.

This rearrangement joins TRBV6-6 to TRBJ2-1; D call uncertain. Germline lookup yields CDR1 MNHNY and CDR2 SVGAGI (reference sequence). V was pared by 0 bases and J by 8 bases, with 5 bases between. The CDR3 loop spans 12 amino acids. CDR3 bases: TGTGCCAGCAGTTACTCTGTCGATGAGCAGTTCTTC. It codes for CASSYSVDEQFF.

The chain joins TRBV28 to TRBJ2-7; TRBD2 matches at 7 bases. The length of the CDR3 is 14 residues. J gave up 5 bases and V 2 bases, and 6 bases lay outside the gene matches. Germline V gene lookup returns CDR1 MDHEN and CDR2 SYDVKM. The CDR3 region is CASSLSGERDEQYF. The DNA of the CDR3 is TGTGCCAGCAGTTTAAGCGGGGAGCGCGACGAGCAGTACTTC. Full variable domain (outside the CDR3, taken from reference TRBV28 and TRBJ2-7): DVKVTQSSRYLVKRTGEKVFLECVQDMDHENMFWYRQDPGLGLRLIYFSYDVKMKEKGDIPEGYSVSREKKERFSLILESASTNQTSMYLCASSLSGERDEQYFGPGTRLTVT.

V gene TRBV10-2 combines with J gene TRBJ1-1; TRBD1 matches 9 bases. The germline gives CDR1 WSHSY, CDR2 SAAADI. This CDR3 has 11 amino acids. V dropped 6 bases and J dropped 10; count of bases not matched to a gene: 3. This CDR3 reads CASSDRGTAFF. CDR3 DNA: TGCGCCAGCAGCGACAGGGGGACAGCTTTCTTT.

The chain joins TRBV19 to TRBJ2-7; TRBD2 matches 10 bases. Germline-derived CDR1 and CDR2 are LNHDA and SQIVND (reference sequence). This CDR3 spans 16 amino acids. With V trimmed by 3 bases and J by 4 bases, 9 bases remained unmatched. The CDR3 sequence is CASSISPSGSGYEQYF. The CDR3 DNA sequence: TGTGCCAGTAGTATCAGTCCTAGCGGGAGTGGGTACGAGCAGTACTTC.

The chain links TRBV29-1 to TRBJ1-1, with 7 positions matching TRBD1. Per the germline V gene, CDR1 is SQVTM and CDR2 is ANQGSEA. V lost 6 bases, J lost 3 bases, and 4 bases stayed unmatched. There are 12 residues in the CDR3. CDR3 DNA sequence: TGCAGCGTGGGACAGCCTTACACTGAAGCTTTCTTT. Residues: CSVGQPYTEAFF. Drawing the rest from reference TRBV29-1 and TRBJ1-1, the complete variable domain is SAVISQKPSRDICQRGTSLTIQCQVDSQVTMMFWYRQQPGQSLTLIATANQGSEATYESGFVIDKFPISRPNLTFSTLTVSNMSPEDSSIYLCSVGQPYTEAFFGQGTRLTVV.

V gene TRBV5-1 combines with J gene TRBJ2-5; either TRBD1 or TRBD2 may fit D (5 bases each). Trimming pared 4 bases from V and 3 bases from J, leaving 13 bases between. Germline V CDR1 and CDR2: SGHRS, YFSETQ. This CDR3 has 14 amino acids. The CDR3 region has the DNA TGCGCCAGCAGCCTGGGACGGGACGAAGAGACCCAGTACTTC. Translating gives CASSLGRDEETQYF.

In this sample, this clone turned up a few times. This sequence joins TRBV29-1 and TRBJ1-1, with D hard to call. Between the trimmed V and J ends, which lost 7 bases and 0 bases, there was a span of 9 bases. The CDR3 has 12 residues. Germline V CDR1 and CDR2: SQVTM, ANQGSEA. CDR3 amino acids: CSATEMNTEAFF. The CDR3 DNA reads as TGCAGCGCCACAGAGATGAACACTGAAGCTTTCTTT.

The chain couples TRBV28 to TRBJ1-5, with D possibly TRBD1 on 5 matching bases. CDR3 size: 13 residues. Germline CDR1 reads MDHEN; CDR2 reads SYDVKM. Trimming removed 5 bases from V and 3 bases from J, with 8 bases in between. The CDR3 protein is CASSGGINQPQHF. The CDR3, as DNA: TGTGCCAGCAGTGGGGGGATCAATCAGCCCCAGCATTTT.

This clone was found once. The V call is TRBV11-2, the J call TRBJ1-2, with D unresolved. The germline gives CDR1 SGHAT, CDR2 FQNNGV. The CDR3 loop spans 15 amino acids. V lost 1 base and J lost 0, with 9 bases in between. DNA for the CDR3: TGTGCCAGCAGCTTAGGAGGGTTAGCTAACTATGGCTACACCTTC. Translated: CASSLGGLANYGYTF.